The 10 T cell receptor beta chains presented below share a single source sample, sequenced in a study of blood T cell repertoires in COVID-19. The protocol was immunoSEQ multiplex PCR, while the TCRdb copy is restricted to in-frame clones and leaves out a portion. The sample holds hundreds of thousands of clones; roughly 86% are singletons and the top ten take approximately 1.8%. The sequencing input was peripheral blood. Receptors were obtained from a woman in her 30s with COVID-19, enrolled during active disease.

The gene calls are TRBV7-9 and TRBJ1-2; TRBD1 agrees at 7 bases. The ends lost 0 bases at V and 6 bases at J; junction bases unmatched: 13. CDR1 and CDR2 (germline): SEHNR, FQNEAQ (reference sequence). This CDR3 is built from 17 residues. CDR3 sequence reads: CASSLAAPGTESHGYTF. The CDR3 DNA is TGTGCCAGCAGCTTAGCGGCTCCCGGGACAGAATCCCATGGCTACACCTTC.

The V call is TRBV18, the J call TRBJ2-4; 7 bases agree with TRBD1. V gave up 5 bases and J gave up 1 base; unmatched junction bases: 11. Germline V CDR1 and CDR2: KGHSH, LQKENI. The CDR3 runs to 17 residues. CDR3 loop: CASSGGQLISAKNIQYF. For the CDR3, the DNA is TGTGCCAGCTCAGGGGGACAGTTAATTTCGGCCAAAAACATTCAGTACTTC.

CDR3 DNA: TGCGCCAGCAGCCAAGAACCGGGACAGAGGGCAACTAATGAAAAACTGTTTTTT. This codes for CASSQEPGQRATNEKLFF. The chain carries TRBV4-3 and TRBJ1-4, with 7 nucleotides matching TRBD1. The trim removed 0 bases at V and 0 bases at J, leaving 7 bases unmatched. CDR3 length equals 18 residues. The germline CDR1 and CDR2 sequences are LGHNA and YSLEER.

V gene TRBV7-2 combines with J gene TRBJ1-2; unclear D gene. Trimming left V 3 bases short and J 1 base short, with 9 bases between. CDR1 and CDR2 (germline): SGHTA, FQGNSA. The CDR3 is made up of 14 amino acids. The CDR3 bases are TGTGCCAGCAGCTTTACAGTTATTAACTATGGCTACACCTTC. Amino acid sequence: CASSFTVINYGYTF.

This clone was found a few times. This CDR3 reads CASSGAGVGNQPQHF. In DNA, the CDR3 is TGCGCCAGCAGCGGGGCGGGGGTTGGCAATCAGCCCCAGCATTTT. This chain uses TRBV4-1 with TRBJ1-5; D might be TRBD1 (5 bases). The CDR3 is 15 amino acids. The germline CDR1 and CDR2 sequences are MGHRA and YSYEKL. V gave up 5 bases and J gave up 2 bases, with 13 bases separating them.

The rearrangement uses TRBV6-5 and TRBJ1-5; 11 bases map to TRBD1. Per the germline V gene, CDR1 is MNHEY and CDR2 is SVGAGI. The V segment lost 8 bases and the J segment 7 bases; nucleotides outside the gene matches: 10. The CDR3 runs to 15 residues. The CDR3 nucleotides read TGTGCCAGCGAAGTCCGGGACAGGGGGTACCAGCCCCAGCATTTT. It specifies CASEVRDRGYQPQHF.

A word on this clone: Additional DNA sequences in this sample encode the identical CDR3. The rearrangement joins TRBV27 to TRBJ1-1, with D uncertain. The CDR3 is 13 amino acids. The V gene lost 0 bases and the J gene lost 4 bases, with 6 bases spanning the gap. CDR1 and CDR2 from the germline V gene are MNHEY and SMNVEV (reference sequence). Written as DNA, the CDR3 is TGTGCCAGCAGTTTATCGGTCGGCACTGAAGCTTTCTTT. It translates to CASSLSVGTEAFF.

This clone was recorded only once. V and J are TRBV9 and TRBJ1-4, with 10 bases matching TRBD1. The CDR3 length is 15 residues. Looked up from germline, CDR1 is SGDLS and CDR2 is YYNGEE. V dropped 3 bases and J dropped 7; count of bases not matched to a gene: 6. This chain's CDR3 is CASSARQGAGEKLFF. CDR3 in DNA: TGTGCCAGCAGCGCGAGACAGGGGGCGGGTGAAAAACTGTTTTTT.

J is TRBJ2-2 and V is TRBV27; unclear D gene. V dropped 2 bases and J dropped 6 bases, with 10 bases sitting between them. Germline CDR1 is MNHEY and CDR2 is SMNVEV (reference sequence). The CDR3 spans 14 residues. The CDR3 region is CASSLVMSAGELFF. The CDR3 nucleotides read TGTGCCAGCAGTTTAGTTATGTCAGCCGGGGAGCTGTTTTTT.

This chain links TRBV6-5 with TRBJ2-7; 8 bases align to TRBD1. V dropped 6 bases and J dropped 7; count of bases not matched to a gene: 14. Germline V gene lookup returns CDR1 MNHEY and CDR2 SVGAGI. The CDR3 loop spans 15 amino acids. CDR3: CASRGPGQAAYEQYV. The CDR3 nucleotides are TGTGCCAGCAGAGGACCGGGACAGGCGGCGTATGAGCAGTACGTC.